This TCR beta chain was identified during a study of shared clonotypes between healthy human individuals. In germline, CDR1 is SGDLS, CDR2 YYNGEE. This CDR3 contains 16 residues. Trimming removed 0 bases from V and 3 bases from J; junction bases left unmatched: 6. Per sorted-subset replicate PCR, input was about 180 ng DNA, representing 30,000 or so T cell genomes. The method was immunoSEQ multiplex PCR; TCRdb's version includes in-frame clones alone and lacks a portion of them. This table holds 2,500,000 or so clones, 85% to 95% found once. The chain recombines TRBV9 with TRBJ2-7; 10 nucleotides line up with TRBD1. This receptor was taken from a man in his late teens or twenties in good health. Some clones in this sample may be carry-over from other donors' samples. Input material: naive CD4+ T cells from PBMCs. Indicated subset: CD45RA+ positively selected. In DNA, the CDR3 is TGTGCCAGCAGCGTAGGGATGGGGGACAGGGGCTACGAGCAGTACTTC. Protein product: CASSVGMGDRGYEQYF.